The clone carrying this TCR beta chain was counted only a few times. Antigen: not known. Expansion with viral peptide pools was applied to antigen-specific CD4+ T cells by the ViraFEST assay prior to sequencing. Isolating CD4+ T cells followed less than 12 days of culture. Convalescent patients had PCR-confirmed SARS-CoV-2 infection between March and December 2020. The data stem from a study of vaccination effects on CD4 cells after COVID-19. Study-level background: Each participant was given two doses of one vaccine (BNT162b2 or mRNA-1273).

Study outcomes and limitations: After vaccination, at late timepoints, clones induced by infection and by vaccine contracted markedly.

TCRdb's table, derived via immunoSEQ multiplex PCR, lists solely in-frame clones and lacks some. The sample lists 20,000 to 30,000 clones; approximately 80% were seen once. This sequence originates from a human donor who had a prior SARS-CoV-2 infection. Specimen: CD4+ T cells from PBMCs cultured with HCoV-NL63 spike peptides, collected before COVID-19 vaccination.

CDR3 in DNA: TGTGCCAGCAGCCAGGGCCTAGCGGGGAACAATGAGCAGTTCTTC. Protein product: CASSQGLAGNNEQFF. The chain carries TRBV7-9 and TRBJ2-1; TRBD2 agrees at 9 bases. The CDR3 has 15 amino acids. CDR1 is SEHNR and CDR2 is FQNEAQ in the germline V gene (reference sequence). Losses at the gene ends were 5 bases for V and 5 bases for J; bases not matched to a gene: 7. The full variable domain, with the rest looked up from reference TRBV7-9 and TRBJ2-1, is DTGVSQNPRHKITKRGQNVTFRCDPISEHNRLYWYRQTLGQGPEFLTYFQNEAQLEKSRLLSDRFSAERPKGSFSTLEIQRTEQGDSAMYLCASSQGLAGNNEQFFGPGTRLTVL.